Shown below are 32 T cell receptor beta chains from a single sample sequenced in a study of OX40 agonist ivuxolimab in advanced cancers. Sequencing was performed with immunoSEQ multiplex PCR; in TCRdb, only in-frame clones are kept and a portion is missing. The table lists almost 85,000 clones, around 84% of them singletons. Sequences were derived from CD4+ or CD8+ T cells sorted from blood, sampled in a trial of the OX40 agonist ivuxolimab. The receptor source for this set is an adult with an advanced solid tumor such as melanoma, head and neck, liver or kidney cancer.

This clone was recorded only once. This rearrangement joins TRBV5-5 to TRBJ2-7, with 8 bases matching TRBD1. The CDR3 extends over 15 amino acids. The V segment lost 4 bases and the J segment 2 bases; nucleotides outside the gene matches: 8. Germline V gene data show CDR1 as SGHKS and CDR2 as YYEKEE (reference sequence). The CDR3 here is CASSTRDRPAYEQYF. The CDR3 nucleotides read TGTGCCAGCAGCACCCGGGACAGGCCGGCCTACGAGCAGTACTTC.

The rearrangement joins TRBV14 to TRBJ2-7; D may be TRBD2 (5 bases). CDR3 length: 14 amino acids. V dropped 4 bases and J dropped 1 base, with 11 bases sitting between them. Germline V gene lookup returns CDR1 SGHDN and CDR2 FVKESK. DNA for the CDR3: TGTGCCAGCAGCCCGTGGACGGGATCCTACGAGCAGTACTTC. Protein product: CASSPWTGSYEQYF. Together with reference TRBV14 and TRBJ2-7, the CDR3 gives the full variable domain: EAGVTQFPSHSVIEKGQTVTLRCDPISGHDNLYWYRRVMGKEIKFLLHFVKESKQDESGMPNNRFLAERTGGTYSTLKVQPAELEDSGVYFCASSPWTGSYEQYFGPGTRLTVT.

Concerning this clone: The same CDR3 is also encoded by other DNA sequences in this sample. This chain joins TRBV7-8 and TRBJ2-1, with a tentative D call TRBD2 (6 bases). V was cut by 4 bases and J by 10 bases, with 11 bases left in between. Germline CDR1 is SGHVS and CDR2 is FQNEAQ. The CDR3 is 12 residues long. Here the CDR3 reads CASSSPRGEQFF. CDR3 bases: TGTGCCAGCAGCTCACCCCGGGGGGAGCAGTTCTTC.

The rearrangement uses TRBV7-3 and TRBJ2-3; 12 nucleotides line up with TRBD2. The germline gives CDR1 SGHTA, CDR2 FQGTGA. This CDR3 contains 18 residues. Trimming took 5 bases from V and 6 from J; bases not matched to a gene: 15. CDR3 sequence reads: CASSPGLAGNNWRDTQYF. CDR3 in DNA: TGTGCCAGCAGCCCCGGACTAGCGGGGAATAACTGGCGCGATACGCAGTATTTT. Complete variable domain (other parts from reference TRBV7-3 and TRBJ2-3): GAGVSQTPSNKVTEKGKYVELRCDPISGHTALYWYRQSLGQGPEFLIYFQGTGAADDSGLPNDRFFAVRPEGSVSTLKIQRTERGDSAVYLCASSPGLAGNNWRDTQYFGPGTRLTVL.

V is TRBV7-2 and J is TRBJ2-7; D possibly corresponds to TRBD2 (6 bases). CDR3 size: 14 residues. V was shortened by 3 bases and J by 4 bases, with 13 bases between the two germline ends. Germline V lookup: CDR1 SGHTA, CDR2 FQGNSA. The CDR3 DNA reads TGTGCCAGCAGCTTGGGCGGGATCACTTACGAGCAGTACTTC. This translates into CASSLGGITYEQYF. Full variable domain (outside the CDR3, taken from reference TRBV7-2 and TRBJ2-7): GAGVSQSPSNKVTEKGKDVELRCDPISGHTALYWYRQSLGQGLEFLIYFQGNSAPDKSGLPSDRFSAERTGGSVSTLTIQRTQQEDSAVYLCASSLGGITYEQYFGPGTRLTVT.

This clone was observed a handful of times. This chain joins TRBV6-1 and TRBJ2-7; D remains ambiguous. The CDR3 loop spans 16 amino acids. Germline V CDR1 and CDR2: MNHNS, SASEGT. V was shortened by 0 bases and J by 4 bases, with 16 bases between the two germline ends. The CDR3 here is CASSEALLGPLYEQYF. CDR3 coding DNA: TGTGCCAGCAGTGAAGCGCTTCTGGGCCCCCTTTACGAGCAGTACTTC.

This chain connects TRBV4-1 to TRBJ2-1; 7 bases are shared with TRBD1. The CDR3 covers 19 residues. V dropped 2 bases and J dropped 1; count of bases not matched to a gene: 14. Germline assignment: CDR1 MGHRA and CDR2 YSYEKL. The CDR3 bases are TGCGCCAGCAGCCAAAAAGGGACAGTTGGTCCACTATCCTACAATGAGCAGTTCTTC. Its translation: CASSQKGTVGPLSYNEQFF.

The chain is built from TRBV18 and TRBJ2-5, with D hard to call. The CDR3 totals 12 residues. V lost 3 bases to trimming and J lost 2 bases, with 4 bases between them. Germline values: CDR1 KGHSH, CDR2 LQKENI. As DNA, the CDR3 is TGTGCCAGCTCACCTGGGCAAGAGACCCAGTACTTC. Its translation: CASSPGQETQYF.

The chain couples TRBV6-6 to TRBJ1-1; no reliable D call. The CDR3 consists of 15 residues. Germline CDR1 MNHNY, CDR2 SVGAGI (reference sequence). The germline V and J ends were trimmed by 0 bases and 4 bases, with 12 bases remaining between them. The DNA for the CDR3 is TGTGCCAGCAGTTACTCGTCCTCCTTTGGCACTGAAGCTTTCTTT. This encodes CASSYSSSFGTEAFF.

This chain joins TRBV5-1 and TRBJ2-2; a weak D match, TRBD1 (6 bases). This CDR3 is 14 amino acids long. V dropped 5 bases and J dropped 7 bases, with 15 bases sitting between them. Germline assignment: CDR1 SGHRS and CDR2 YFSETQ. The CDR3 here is CASSYQQGSGELFF. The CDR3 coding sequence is TGCGCCAGCAGTTACCAACAGGGAAGCGGGGAGCTGTTTTTT.

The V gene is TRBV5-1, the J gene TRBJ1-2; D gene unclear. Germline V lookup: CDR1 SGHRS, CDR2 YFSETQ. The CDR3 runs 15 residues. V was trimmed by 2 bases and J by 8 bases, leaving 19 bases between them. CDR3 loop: CASSFDSPGAGGYTF. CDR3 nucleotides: TGCGCCAGCAGCTTCGACTCCCCTGGTGCGGGGGGCTACACCTTC.

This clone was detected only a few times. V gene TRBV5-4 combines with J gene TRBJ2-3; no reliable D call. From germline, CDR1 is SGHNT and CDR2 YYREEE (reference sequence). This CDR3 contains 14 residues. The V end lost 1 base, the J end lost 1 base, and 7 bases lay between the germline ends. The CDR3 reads CASSLLGGTDTQYF. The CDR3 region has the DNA TGTGCCAGCAGCTTGTTAGGTGGCACAGATACGCAGTATTTT.

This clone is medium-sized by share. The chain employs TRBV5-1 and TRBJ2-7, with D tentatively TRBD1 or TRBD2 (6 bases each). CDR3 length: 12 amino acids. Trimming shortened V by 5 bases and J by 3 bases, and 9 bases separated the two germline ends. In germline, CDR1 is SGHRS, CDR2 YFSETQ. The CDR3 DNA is TGCGCCAGCAGGAGGGGGGACTACGAGCAGTACTTC. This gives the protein CASRRGDYEQYF.

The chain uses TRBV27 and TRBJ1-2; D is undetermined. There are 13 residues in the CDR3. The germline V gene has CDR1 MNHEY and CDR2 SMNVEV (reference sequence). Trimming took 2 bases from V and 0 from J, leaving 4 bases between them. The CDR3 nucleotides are TGTGCCAGCAGTTTAGGGGCTAACTATGGCTACACCTTC. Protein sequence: CASSLGANYGYTF.

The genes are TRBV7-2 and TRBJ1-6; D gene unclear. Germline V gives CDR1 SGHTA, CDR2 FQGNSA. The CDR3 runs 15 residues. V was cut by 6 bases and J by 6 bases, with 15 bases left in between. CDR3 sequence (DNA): TGTGCCAGCAGACCCCCGGGCAGCTTTAATTCACCCCTCCACTTT. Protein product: CASRPPGSFNSPLHF.

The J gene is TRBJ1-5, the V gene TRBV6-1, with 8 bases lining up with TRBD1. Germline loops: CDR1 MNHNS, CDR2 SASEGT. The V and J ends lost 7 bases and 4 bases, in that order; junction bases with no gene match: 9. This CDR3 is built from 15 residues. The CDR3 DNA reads TGTGCCAGCACTCTCCAGGGGGCTGGTAATCAGCCCCAGCATTTT. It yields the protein CASTLQGAGNQPQHF.

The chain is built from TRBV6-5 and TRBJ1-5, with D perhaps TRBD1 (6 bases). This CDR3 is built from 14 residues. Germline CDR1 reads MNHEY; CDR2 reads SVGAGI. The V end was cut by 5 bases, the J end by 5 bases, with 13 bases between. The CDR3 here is CASSTGRDYQPQHF. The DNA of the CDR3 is TGTGCCAGCAGTACAGGGAGGGACTATCAGCCCCAGCATTTT.

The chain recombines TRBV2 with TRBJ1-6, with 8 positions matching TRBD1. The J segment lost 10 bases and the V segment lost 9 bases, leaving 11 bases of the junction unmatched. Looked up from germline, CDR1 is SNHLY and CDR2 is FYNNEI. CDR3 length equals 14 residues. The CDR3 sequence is CARQGGTGPSPLHF. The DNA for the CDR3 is TGTGCCAGGCAAGGAGGGACAGGCCCCTCACCCCTCCACTTT.

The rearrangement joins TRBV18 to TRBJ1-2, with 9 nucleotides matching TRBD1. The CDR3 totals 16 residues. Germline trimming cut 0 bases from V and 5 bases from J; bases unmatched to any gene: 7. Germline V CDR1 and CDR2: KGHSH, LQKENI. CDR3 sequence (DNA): TGTGCCAGCTCACCACCCCACAGGGGGCTCGGTTATGGCTACACCTTC. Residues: CASSPPHRGLGYGYTF.

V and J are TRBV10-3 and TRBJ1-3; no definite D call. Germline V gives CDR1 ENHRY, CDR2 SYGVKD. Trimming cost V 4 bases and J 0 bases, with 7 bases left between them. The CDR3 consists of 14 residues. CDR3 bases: TGTGCCATCAGTGGCATTTCCTCTGGAAACACCATATATTTT. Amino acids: CAISGISSGNTIYF.

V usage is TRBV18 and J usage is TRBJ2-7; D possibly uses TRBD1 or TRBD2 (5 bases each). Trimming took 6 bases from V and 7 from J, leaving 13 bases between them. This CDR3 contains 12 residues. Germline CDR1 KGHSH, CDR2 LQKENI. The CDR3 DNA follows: TGTGCCAGCTCGCTCCGGGACGGTGAGCAGTACTTC. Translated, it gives CASSLRDGEQYF. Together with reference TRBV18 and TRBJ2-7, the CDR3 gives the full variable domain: NAGVMQNPRHLVRRRGQEARLRCSPMKGHSHVYWYRQLPEEGLKFMVYLQKENIIDESGMPKERFSAEFPKEGPSILRIQQVVRGDSAAYFCASSLRDGEQYFGPGTRLTVT.

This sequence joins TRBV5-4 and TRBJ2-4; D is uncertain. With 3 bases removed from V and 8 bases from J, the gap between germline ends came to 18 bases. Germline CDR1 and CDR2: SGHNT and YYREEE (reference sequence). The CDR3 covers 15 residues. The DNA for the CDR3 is TGTGCCAGCAGCTACCGGGCCCAAGGTGGGGACATTCAGTACTTC. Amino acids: CASSYRAQGGDIQYF. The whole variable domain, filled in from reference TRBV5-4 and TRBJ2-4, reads ETGVTQSPTHLIKTRGQQVTLRCSSQSGHNTVSWYQQALGQGPQFIFQYYREEENGRGNFPPRFSGLQFPNYSSELNVNALELDDSALYLCASSYRAQGGDIQYFGAGTRLSVL.

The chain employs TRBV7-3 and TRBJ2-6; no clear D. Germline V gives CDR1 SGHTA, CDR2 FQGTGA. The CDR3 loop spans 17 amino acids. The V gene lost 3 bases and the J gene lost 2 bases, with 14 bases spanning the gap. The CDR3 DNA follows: TGTGCCAGCAGCTTTGCACCCCACCAGGCTGGGGCCAACGTCCTGACTTTC. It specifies CASSFAPHQAGANVLTF. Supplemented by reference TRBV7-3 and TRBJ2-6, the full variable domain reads GAGVSQTPSNKVTEKGKYVELRCDPISGHTALYWYRQSLGQGPEFLIYFQGTGAADDSGLPNDRFFAVRPEGSVSTLKIQRTERGDSAVYLCASSFAPHQAGANVLTFGAGSRLTVL.

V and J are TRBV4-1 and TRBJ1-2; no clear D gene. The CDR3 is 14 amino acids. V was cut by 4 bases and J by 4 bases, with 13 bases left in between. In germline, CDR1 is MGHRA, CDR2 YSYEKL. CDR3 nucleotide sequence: TGCGCCAGCAGCCCCACGGCGCAGTTCTATGGCTACACCTTC. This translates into CASSPTAQFYGYTF.

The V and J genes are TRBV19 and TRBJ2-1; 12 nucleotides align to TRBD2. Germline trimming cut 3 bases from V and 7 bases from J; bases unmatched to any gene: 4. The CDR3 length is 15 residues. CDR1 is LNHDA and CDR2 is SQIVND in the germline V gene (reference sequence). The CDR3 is CASSMRTSGENEQFF. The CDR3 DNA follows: TGTGCCAGTAGTATGCGGACTAGCGGGGAGAATGAGCAGTTCTTC. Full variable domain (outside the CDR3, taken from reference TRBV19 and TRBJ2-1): DGGITQSPKYLFRKEGQNVTLSCEQNLNHDAMYWYRQDPGQGLRLIYYSQIVNDFQKGDIAEGYSVSREKKESFPLTVTSAQKNPTAFYLCASSMRTSGENEQFFGPGTRLTVL.

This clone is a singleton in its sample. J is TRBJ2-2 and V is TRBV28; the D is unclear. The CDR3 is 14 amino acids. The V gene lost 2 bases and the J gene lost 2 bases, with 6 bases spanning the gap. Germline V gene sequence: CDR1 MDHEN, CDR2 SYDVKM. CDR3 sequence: CASSLRYNTGELFF. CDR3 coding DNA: TGTGCCAGCAGTTTACGGTATAACACCGGGGAGCTGTTTTTT.

CDR3 in amino acids: CASSYGQANTEAFF. The DNA of the CDR3 is TGTGCCAGCAGTTATGGGCAGGCGAACACTGAAGCTTTCTTT. This sequence joins TRBV6-5 and TRBJ1-1; D is undetermined. Germline CDR1 is MNHEY and CDR2 is SVGAGI. Trimming took off 3 bases at V and 1 base at J, with 9 bases between the two ends. The CDR3 has 14 amino acids.

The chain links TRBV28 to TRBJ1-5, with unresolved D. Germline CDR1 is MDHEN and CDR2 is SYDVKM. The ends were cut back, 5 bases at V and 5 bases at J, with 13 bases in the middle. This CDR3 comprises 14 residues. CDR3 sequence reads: CASSPQATDQPQHF. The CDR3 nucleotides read TGTGCCAGCAGTCCTCAGGCCACGGATCAGCCCCAGCATTTT.

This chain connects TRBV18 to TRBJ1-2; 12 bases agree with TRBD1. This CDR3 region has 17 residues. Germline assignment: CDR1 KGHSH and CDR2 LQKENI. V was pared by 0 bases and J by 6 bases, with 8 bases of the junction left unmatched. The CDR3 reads CASSPPNLGQGADGYTF. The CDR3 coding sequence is TGTGCCAGCTCACCACCGAATTTGGGACAGGGGGCGGATGGCTACACCTTC.

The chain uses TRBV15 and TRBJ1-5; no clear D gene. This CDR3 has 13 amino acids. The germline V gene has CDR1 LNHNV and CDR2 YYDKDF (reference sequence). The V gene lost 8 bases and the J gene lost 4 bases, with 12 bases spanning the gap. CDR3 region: CATATQENQPQHF. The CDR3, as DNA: TGTGCCACCGCGACCCAGGAAAATCAGCCCCAGCATTTT.

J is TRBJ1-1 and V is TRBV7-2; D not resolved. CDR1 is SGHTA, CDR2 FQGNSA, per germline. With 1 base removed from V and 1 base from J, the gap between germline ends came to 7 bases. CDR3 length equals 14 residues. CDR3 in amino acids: CASSLGGSNTEAFF. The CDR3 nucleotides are TGTGCCAGCAGCTTAGGCGGGTCGAACACTGAAGCTTTCTTT. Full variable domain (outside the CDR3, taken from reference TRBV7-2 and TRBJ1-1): GAGVSQSPSNKVTEKGKDVELRCDPISGHTALYWYRQSLGQGLEFLIYFQGNSAPDKSGLPSDRFSAERTGGSVSTLTIQRTQQEDSAVYLCASSLGGSNTEAFFGQGTRLTVV.

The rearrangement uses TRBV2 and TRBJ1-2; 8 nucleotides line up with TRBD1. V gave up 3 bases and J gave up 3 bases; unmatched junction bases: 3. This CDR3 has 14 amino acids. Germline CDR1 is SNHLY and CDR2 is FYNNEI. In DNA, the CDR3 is TGTGCCAGCAGTGAGGACAGGGCCGACTATGGCTACACCTTC. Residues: CASSEDRADYGYTF.